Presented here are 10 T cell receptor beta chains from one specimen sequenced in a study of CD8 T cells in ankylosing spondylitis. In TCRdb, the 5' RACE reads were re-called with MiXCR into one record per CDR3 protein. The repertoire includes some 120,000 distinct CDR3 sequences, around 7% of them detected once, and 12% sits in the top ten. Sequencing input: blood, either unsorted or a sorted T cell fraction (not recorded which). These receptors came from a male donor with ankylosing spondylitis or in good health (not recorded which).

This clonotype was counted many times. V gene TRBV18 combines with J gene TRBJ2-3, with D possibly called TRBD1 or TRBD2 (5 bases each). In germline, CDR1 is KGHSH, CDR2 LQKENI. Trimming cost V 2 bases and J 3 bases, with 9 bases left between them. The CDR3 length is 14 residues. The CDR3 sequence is CASSPIRETDTQYF. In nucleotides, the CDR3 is TGTGCCAGCTCACCAATCAGGGAGACAGATACGCAGTATTTT. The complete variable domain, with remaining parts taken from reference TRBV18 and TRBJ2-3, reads NAGVMQNPRHLVRRRGQEARLRCSPMKGHSHVYWYRQLPEEGLKFMVYLQKENIIDESGMPKERFSAEFPKEGPSILRIQQVVRGDSAAYFCASSPIRETDTQYFGPGTRLTVL.

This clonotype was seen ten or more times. The CDR3 nucleotides are TGCAGTGCTAGAGATGGGGGAGCACCCGCTTTCTTT. The encoded protein is CSARDGGAPAFF. This sequence joins TRBV20-1 and TRBJ1-1, with D maybe TRBD1 (5 bases). Germline V gene sequence: CDR1 DFQATT, CDR2 SNEGSKA (reference sequence). This CDR3 has 12 amino acids. V was shortened by 0 bases and J by 11 bases, with 13 bases between the two germline ends.

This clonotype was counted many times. The CDR3 sequence is CAINGLAAGDTQYF. CDR3 in DNA: TGTGCCATCAACGGGCTAGCGGCCGGGGATACGCAGTATTTT. The chain joins TRBV10-3 to TRBJ2-3; 7 bases align to TRBD2. Germline CDR1 is ENHRY and CDR2 is SYGVKD. The CDR3 runs to 14 residues. Trimming at V came to 7 bases and at J to 6 bases, leaving 10 bases not matched to a gene.

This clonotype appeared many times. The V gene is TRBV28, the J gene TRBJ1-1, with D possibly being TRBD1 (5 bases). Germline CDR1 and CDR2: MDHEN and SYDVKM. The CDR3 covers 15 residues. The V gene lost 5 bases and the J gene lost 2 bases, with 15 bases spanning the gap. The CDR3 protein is CASSEAGTGNTEAFF. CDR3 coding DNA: TGTGCCAGCAGTGAGGCCGGGACGGGTAACACTGAAGCTTTCTTT.

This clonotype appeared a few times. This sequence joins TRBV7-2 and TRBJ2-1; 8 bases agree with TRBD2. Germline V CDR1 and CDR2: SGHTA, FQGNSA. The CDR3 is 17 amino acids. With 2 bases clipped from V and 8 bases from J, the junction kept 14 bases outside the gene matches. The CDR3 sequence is CASSLRSGSPGADEQFF. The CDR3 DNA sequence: TGTGCCAGCAGCTTAAGAAGCGGGAGCCCCGGAGCGGATGAGCAGTTCTTC.

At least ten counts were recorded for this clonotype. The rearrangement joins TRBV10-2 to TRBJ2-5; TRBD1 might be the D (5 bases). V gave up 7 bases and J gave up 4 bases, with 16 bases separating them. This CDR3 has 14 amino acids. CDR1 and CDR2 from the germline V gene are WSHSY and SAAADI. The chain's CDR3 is CASNTWGLRETQYF. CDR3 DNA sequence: TGCGCCAGCAACACCTGGGGCTTGAGAGAGACCCAGTACTTC.

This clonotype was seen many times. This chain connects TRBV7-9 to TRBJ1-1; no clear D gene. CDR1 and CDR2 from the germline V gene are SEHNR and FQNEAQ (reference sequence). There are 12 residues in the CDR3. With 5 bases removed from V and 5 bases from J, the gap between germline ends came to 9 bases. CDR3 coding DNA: TGTGCCAGCAGCCCATCTTTTACTGAAGCTTTCTTT. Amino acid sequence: CASSPSFTEAFF.

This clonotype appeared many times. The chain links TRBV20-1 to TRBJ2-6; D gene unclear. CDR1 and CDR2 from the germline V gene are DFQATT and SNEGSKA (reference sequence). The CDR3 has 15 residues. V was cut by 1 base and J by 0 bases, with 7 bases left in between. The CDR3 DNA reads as TGCAGTGCTAGAGTACAAAGCTCTGGGGCCAACGTCCTGACTTTC. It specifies CSARVQSSGANVLTF.

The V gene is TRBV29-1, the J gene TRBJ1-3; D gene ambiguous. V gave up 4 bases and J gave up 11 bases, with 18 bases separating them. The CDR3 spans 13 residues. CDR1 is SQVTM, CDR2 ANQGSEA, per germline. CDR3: CSVVIPSGSAIYF. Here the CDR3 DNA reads TGCAGCGTTGTTATCCCCTCTGGAAGCGCCATATATTTT.

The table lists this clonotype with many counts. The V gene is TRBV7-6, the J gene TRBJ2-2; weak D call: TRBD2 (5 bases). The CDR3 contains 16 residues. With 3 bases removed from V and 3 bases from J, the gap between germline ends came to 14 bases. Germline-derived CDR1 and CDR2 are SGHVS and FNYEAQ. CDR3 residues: CASSFAASSHTGELFF. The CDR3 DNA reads TGTGCCAGCAGCTTTGCGGCTAGCTCTCACACCGGGGAGCTGTTTTTT.